This T cell receptor beta chain was captured by sequencing in a study of T cells in Graves' hyperthyroidism and ophthalmopathy. Broader study findings: Through a model of 13 V-J features, ophthalmopathy was separated from stable hyperthyroidism.

Amplified TCR beta CDR3 regions came from RNA transcripts. Using the HTBI primer set, a first-round RT-PCR was run on the TCR CDR3. TCRdb passed the multiplex PCR reads through MiXCR, listing each CDR3 protein once. The repertoire consists of 300,000 to 400,000 distinct CDR3 sequences, with 15% to 20% occurring once and the leading ten covering approximately 49%. Stable hyperthyroidism: no ophthalmopathy progression over 18 months of follow-up. Diagnostic assessment was based on clinical symptoms, serum thyroxine and TRAb, thyroid ultrasound and orbital computed tomography. Germline values: CDR1 SGHRS, CDR2 YFSETQ. The CDR3 runs to 14 residues. V shed 0 bases and J shed 6 bases, with 7 bases lying between them. Comments on this clonotype: Its antigen is unidentified.

This receptor was identified in a woman aged 50 to 60 with Graves' hyperthyroidism. Specimen: blood. The V and J genes are TRBV5-1 and TRBJ1-6; D gene ambiguous. CDR3 sequence (DNA): TGCGCCAGCAGCTTGGAACAGATTAATTCACCCCTCCACTTT. As protein: CASSLEQINSPLHF. Full variable domain (missing parts from reference TRBV5-1 and TRBJ1-6): KAGVTQTPRYLIKTRGQQVTLSCSPISGHRSVSWYQQTPGQGLQFLFEYFSETQRNKGNFPGRFSGRQFSNSRSEMNVSTLELGDSALYLCASSLEQINSPLHFGNGTRLTVT.